This T cell receptor beta chain was recorded in a study of Ad26.COV2.S vaccination and SARS-CoV-2 variants. Looking at the study overall: Ad26.COV2.S, an intramuscular injection, was given once or twice 56 days apart.

Per the germline V gene, CDR1 is SGHNT and CDR2 is YYREEE (reference sequence). V gave up 0 bases and J gave up 1 base, with 4 bases separating them. The CDR3 sequence is 13 residues long. Sequencing was performed with immunoSEQ multiplex PCR; in TCRdb, only in-frame clones are kept and a portion is missing. The sample lists approximately 300,000 clones; around 85% were seen once. Documented treatment: some 19 received Ad26.COV2.S at low or high dose, single or two shots; about 5 received placebo; per-sample allocation not given. All samples were drawn on day 63, counting from the first vaccine or placebo injection. Spike of the Wuhan-strain SARS-CoV-2 was expressed by an Ad26 vector, which formed the vaccine. This clone is a singleton in its sample. No antigen is known for it. Findings and caveats of the study: Breadth and depth estimates from TCRs may understate total T cell responses.

The TCR was taken from a person between 18 and 65 years old who received the Ad26.COV2.S COVID-19 vaccine or a placebo. This material consisted of peripheral blood, taken in a trial of Ad26.COV2.S vaccine versus placebo. The chain joins TRBV5-4 to TRBJ1-1; D is unclear. As DNA, the CDR3 is TGTGCCAGCAGCTTGGCCCCGAACACTGAAGCTTTCTTT. Translated, it gives CASSLAPNTEAFF.